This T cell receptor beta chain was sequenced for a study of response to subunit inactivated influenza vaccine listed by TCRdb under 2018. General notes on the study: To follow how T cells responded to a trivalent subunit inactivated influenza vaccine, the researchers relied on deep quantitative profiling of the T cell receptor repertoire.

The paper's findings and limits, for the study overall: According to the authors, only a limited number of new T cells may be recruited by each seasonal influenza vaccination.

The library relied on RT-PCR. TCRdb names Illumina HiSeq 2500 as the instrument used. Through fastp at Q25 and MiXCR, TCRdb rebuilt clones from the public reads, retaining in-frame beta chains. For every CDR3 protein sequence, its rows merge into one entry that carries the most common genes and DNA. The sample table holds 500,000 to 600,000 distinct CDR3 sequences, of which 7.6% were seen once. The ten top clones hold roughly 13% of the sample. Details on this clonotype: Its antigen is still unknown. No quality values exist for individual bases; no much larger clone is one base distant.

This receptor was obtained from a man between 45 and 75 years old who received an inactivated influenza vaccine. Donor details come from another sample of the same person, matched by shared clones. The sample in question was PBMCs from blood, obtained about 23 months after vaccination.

The CDR3 reads CAGGTVDTEAFF. The nucleotides read TGTGCCGGGGGTACTGTGGACACTGAAGCTTTCTTT. The chain is encoded by TRBV7-9 joined to TRBJ1-1; a tentative D call is TRBD1 (5 bases match). Cut back by 11 bases and 3 bases, the V and J ends lie 13 bases apart. The CDR3 has 12 amino acids, counting the end cysteine and phenylalanine. Only CDR3 DNA remains: 36 bases, in frame from the first base. For CDR1 and CDR2, the germline V gene (reference sequence) lists SEHNR and FQNEAQ. Joined to the reference TRBV7-9 and TRBJ1-1 proteins, this CDR3 gives the full variable domain: DTGVSQNPRHKITKRGQNVTFRCDPISEHNRLYWYRQTLGQGPEFLTYFQNEAQLEKSRLLSDRFSAERPKGSFSTLEIQRTEQGDSAMYLCAGGTVDTEAFFGQGTRLTVV.